This is a list of T cell receptor beta chains from one sample in a study of shared clonotypes between healthy human individuals. The protocol was immunoSEQ multiplex PCR, while the TCRdb copy is restricted to in-frame clones and leaves out a portion. The data show 850,000 to 1,100,000 clones, approximately 75% seen once. Material for sequencing was memory CD4+ T cells from PBMCs. The source is a man between 18 and 35 years old in good health. Some clones in this sample may be carry-over from other donors' samples. Both conserved end residues are part of each CDR3. D genes are given only for firm matches. Clone size appears in some rows only: once, few, many, or a class for an expanded clone.

TRBJ1-3,TRBV29-1,NA,NA,CSVNSPGPSSGNTIYF,TGCAGCGTTAATAGCCCCGGTCCTAGCTCTGGAAACACCATATATTTT
TRBJ2-7,TRBV29-1,TRBD1,NA,CSVWTGGSYEQYF,TGCAGCGTTTGGACAGGGGGCTCCTACGAGCAGTACTTC
TRBJ1-2,TRBV4-3,NA,NA,CASSQRGGARYGYTF,TGCGCCAGCAGCCAGAGGGGGGGGGCCCGCTATGGCTACACCTTC
TRBJ2-2,TRBV2,TRBD1,NA,CASSADRQGFAGELFF,TGTGCCAGCAGTGCCGATAGACAGGGTTTCGCCGGGGAGCTGTTTTTT
TRBJ1-4,TRBV2,NA,many,CASRGDREKLFF,TGTGCCAGCAGAGGGGACCGGGAAAAACTGTTTTTT
TRBJ2-7,TRBV2,TRBD1,NA,CASSEQGATYEQYF,TGTGCCAGCAGTGAACAGGGGGCAACCTACGAGCAGTACTTC
TRBJ2-7,TRBV27,TRBD1,NA,CASSLGTGKRNEQYF,TGTGCCAGCAGCCTGGGGACAGGGAAACGGAACGAGCAGTACTTC
TRBJ2-7,TRBV5-4,TRBD2,NA,CASSLKLAGGEEQYF,TGTGCCAGCAGCTTGAAACTAGCGGGAGGGGAGGAGCAGTACTTC
TRBJ2-7,TRBV5-1,NA,NA,CASSMTTDAYEQYF,TGCGCCAGCAGCATGACGACAGACGCCTACGAGCAGTACTTC
TRBJ1-6,TRBV5-1,TRBD1,NA,CASSLEQGGLNSPLHF,TGCGCCAGCAGCTTGGAACAGGGGGGTCTCAATTCACCCCTCCACTTT
TRBJ2-7,TRBV7-9,NA,once,CASSLSGLSYEQYF,TGTGCCAGCAGCTTAAGCGGCCTATCCTACGAGCAGTACTTC
TRBJ1-4,TRBV4-3,TRBD1,NA,CASSQISQGARLFF,TGCGCCAGCAGCCAAATTAGTCAGGGGGCGAGACTGTTTTTT
TRBJ2-1,TRBV2,NA,NA,CASNPSELSEQFF,TGTGCCAGCAATCCTAGCGAATTGAGTGAGCAGTTCTTC
TRBJ1-1,TRBV6-1,TRBD1,few,CASSELTGGSTEAFF,TGTGCCAGCAGTGAGTTGACAGGGGGGAGCACTGAAGCTTTCTTT
TRBJ2-7,TRBV2,TRBD1,NA,CASRDRGDEQYF,TGTGCCAGCAGGGACAGGGGCGACGAGCAGTACTTC
TRBJ2-3,TRBV4-1,TRBD2,NA,CASSQDGRAGSTDTQYF,TGCGCCAGCAGCCAAGATGGCCGAGCGGGAAGCACAGATACGCAGTATTTT
TRBJ2-5,TRBV19,TRBD2,NA,CASSIREGQETQYF,TGTGCCAGTAGTATCCGGGAGGGCCAAGAGACCCAGTACTTC
TRBJ2-2,TRBV10-1,NA,NA,CASSEGGTGELFF,TGCGCCAGCAGTGAGGGGGGCACCGGGGAGCTGTTTTTT
TRBJ2-7,TRBV20-1,NA,NA,CSAGHDEQYF,TGCAGTGCTGGACATGACGAGCAGTACTTC
TRBJ1-1,TRBV29-1,NA,few,CSVRRTVMNTEAFF,TGCAGCGTCAGGCGGACCGTTATGAACACTGAAGCTTTCTTT
TRBJ2-1,TRBV7-3,TRBD2,NA,CASSLTSSGGRNEQFF,TGTGCCAGCAGCTTAACATCTAGCGGAGGAAGGAATGAGCAGTTCTTC
TRBJ2-5,TRBV6-1,NA,few,CASSEAGETQYF,TGTGCCAGCAGTGAAGCGGGGGAGACCCAGTACTTC
TRBJ2-4,TRBV28,TRBD1,NA,CASSSPKDRMTIQYF,TGTGCCAGCAGTAGCCCCAAGGACAGGATGACCATTCAGTACTTC
TRBJ2-1,TRBV7-9,NA,NA,CASSLDGGFYNEQFF,TGTGCCAGCAGCTTAGACGGGGGCTTCTACAATGAGCAGTTCTTC
TRBJ1-1,TRBV28,NA,NA,CASSLFSSGDTRAFF,TGTGCCAGCAGTTTATTCTCCTCGGGCGATACACGGGCTTTCTTT
TRBJ1-1,TRBV5-5,NA,NA,CASSLLGVLDTEAFF,TGTGCCAGCAGCTTGTTGGGAGTCCTGGACACTGAAGCTTTCTTT